What follows are 27 T cell receptor beta chains derived from one specimen sequenced in a study of T cells in pancreatic ductal adenocarcinoma. Surgery without prior neoadjuvant therapy was the treatment of the selected pancreatic ductal adenocarcinoma patients. The repertoire was sequenced with immunoSEQ multiplex PCR; TCRdb's copy has only in-frame clones and lacks some. The profile shows roughly 100,000 clones, 90% to 95% of them singletons. Material: PBMCs. The receptors were sampled from a human donor with pancreatic ductal adenocarcinoma.

The chain joins TRBV12-5 to TRBJ1-2, with D possibly matching TRBD1 (6 bases). Germline loops: CDR1 LGHNT, CDR2 FRNRAP. There are 12 residues in the CDR3. V lost 1 base and J lost 6, with 6 bases in between. CDR3 amino acids: CASGLAGDGYTF. The DNA of the CDR3 is TGTGCTAGTGGTTTGGCAGGGGATGGCTACACCTTC. The full variable domain, with the rest looked up from reference TRBV12-5 and TRBJ1-2, is DARVTQTPRHKVTEMGQEVTMRCQPILGHNTVFWYRQTMMQGLELLAYFRNRAPLDDSGMPKDRFSAEMPDATLATLKIQPSEPRDSAVYFCASGLAGDGYTFGSGTRLTVV.

The chain combines TRBV29-1 with TRBJ2-1, with unresolved D. In germline, CDR1 is SQVTM, CDR2 ANQGSEA. Trimming cost V 6 bases and J 2 bases, with 5 bases left between them. The length of the CDR3 is 11 residues. The CDR3 sequence: CSVLTYNEQFF. The CDR3, as DNA: TGCAGCGTGCTAACCTACAATGAGCAGTTCTTC.

The rearrangement uses TRBV5-1 and TRBJ2-5, with 9 bases lining up with TRBD1. This CDR3 is built from 16 residues. Per the germline V gene, CDR1 is SGHRS and CDR2 is YFSETQ. The V gene end was trimmed by 2 bases and the J gene end by 4 bases; junction bases not matched to a gene: 9. Here the CDR3 DNA reads TGCGCCAGCAGCTTAACAGGGGGCAGGGGAGGAGAGACCCAGTACTTC. Amino acid sequence: CASSLTGGRGGETQYF.

The gene calls are TRBV15 and TRBJ1-1, with D tentatively TRBD1 (6 bases). Germline V CDR1 and CDR2: LNHNV, YYDKDF (reference sequence). The CDR3 sequence is 16 residues long. V was trimmed by 3 bases and J by 1 base, leaving 15 bases between them. CDR3 sequence: CATSSRRGGENTEAFF. CDR3 nucleotide sequence: TGTGCCACCAGCAGTCGACGGGGGGGCGAGAACACTGAAGCTTTCTTT.

This chain connects TRBV18 to TRBJ2-1; D uncertain. CDR1 and CDR2 (germline): KGHSH, LQKENI. Trimming took off 0 bases at V and 8 bases at J, with 8 bases between the two ends. This CDR3 is 13 amino acids long. CDR3 bases: TGTGCCAGCTCACCACCGGTAGTGGATGAGCAGTTCTTC. Translation: CASSPPVVDEQFF.

V and J are TRBV7-2 and TRBJ2-6; 8 bases agree with TRBD2. V was clipped by 5 bases and J by 0 bases; unmatched bases: 3. This CDR3 has 16 residues. The V gene's germline CDR1 is SGHTA and CDR2 FQGNSA. The CDR3 DNA follows: TGTGCCAGCAGCAACCGGGGGGGCTCTGGGGCCAACGTCCTGACTTTC. This encodes CASSNRGGSGANVLTF.

The chain uses TRBV19 and TRBJ1-3; D is unclear. The CDR3 is made up of 17 amino acids. The germline V gene encodes CDR1 LNHDA and CDR2 SQIVND (reference sequence). Trimming removed 2 bases at V and 4 bases at J, with 18 bases between. The CDR3 DNA reads TGTGCCAGTAGTATACAGGCGGCAGGACTATCCGGAAACACCATATATTTT. Amino acid sequence: CASSIQAAGLSGNTIYF.

The chain combines TRBV30 with TRBJ1-2; 7 bases fit TRBD1. Germline V gene sequence: CDR1 GTSNPN, CDR2 SVGIG (reference sequence). Losses at the gene ends were 2 bases for V and 5 bases for J; bases not matched to a gene: 14. CDR3 length: 16 amino acids. The CDR3: CAWSRTGAPDHYGYTF. The CDR3 DNA sequence: TGTGCCTGGAGTAGGACAGGCGCACCTGACCATTATGGCTACACCTTC.

This chain links TRBV7-2 with TRBJ2-2, with 14 bases identical to TRBD2. CDR1 and CDR2 (germline): SGHTA, FQGNSA. This CDR3 contains 17 residues. Trimming took 2 bases from V and 8 from J; bases not matched to a gene: 7. Written as DNA, the CDR3 is TGTGCCAGCAGCTTATCGCCCGGACTAGCGGGAGGTGGGGAGCTGTTTTTT. Translation gives CASSLSPGLAGGGELFF.

V gene TRBV6-6 combines with J gene TRBJ1-1, with TRBD1 as a possible D gene (5 bases). The CDR3 is 16 amino acids. The V gene's germline CDR1 is MNHNY and CDR2 SVGAGI (reference sequence). V shed 6 bases and J shed 7 bases, with 24 bases lying between them. The CDR3 coding sequence is TGTGCCAGCAGCTCTCTGAGCCCGAGGGGAGGCGGTGAAGCTTTCTTT. Protein product: CASSSLSPRGGGEAFF.

This clone was detected once. This sequence joins TRBV9 and TRBJ2-2, with 8 bases fitting TRBD1. V lost 9 bases and J lost 3; bases outside the gene matches: 7. This CDR3 comprises 14 residues. CDR1 and CDR2 (germline): SGDLS, YYNGEE. CDR3 DNA: TGTGCCACCTCTCTGACAGGGGACACCGGGGAGCTGTTTTTT. It yields the protein CATSLTGDTGELFF.

In this sample, this clone turned up once. The J gene is TRBJ1-1, the V gene TRBV19; 7 bases line up with TRBD1. The CDR3 sequence is 12 residues long. Unmatched junction bases numbered 4, after V lost 9 bases and J lost 3 bases. CDR1 and CDR2 from the germline V gene are LNHDA and SQIVND (reference sequence). The CDR3 is CASTGQYTEAFF. The CDR3 region has the DNA TGTGCCAGCACGGGACAGTACACTGAAGCTTTCTTT.

The rearrangement uses TRBV7-9 and TRBJ1-2; 8 positions agree with TRBD1. CDR3 size: 15 residues. Germline values: CDR1 SEHNR, CDR2 FQNEAQ (reference sequence). The trim removed 4 bases at V and 7 bases at J, leaving 11 bases unmatched. CDR3 DNA: TGTGCCAGCAGCTACCCGGGAAGGCAGGGGGCTGGCTACACCTTC. It specifies CASSYPGRQGAGYTF.

V gene TRBV7-2 combines with J gene TRBJ2-7; TRBD2 agrees at 11 bases. The length of the CDR3 is 15 residues. Losses at the gene ends were 2 bases for V and 4 bases for J; bases not matched to a gene: 4. CDR1 and CDR2 (germline): SGHTA, FQGNSA. CDR3 sequence: CASSLSGTSGYEQYF. CDR3 nucleotides: TGTGCCAGCAGCTTATCGGGGACTAGCGGTTACGAGCAGTACTTC.

The table lists this clone with a count of one. J is TRBJ2-7 and V is TRBV18, with 7 bases matching TRBD2. V lost 3 bases, J lost 5 bases, and 10 bases stayed unmatched. The CDR3 covers 15 residues. Germline CDR1 is KGHSH and CDR2 is LQKENI. CDR3 coding DNA: TGTGCCAGCTCACCTGGGCGGGGAGGGTCGCACGAGCAGTACTTC. Translation: CASSPGRGGSHEQYF.

The chain employs TRBV2 and TRBJ2-2, with 7 bases fitting TRBD2. The CDR3 spans 16 residues. Germline assignment: CDR1 SNHLY and CDR2 FYNNEI. V lost 2 bases and J lost 6; bases outside the gene matches: 9. The CDR3 sequence is CASSEWGGGPSGELFF. In DNA, the CDR3 is TGTGCCAGCAGTGAATGGGGGGGAGGGCCTTCCGGGGAGCTGTTTTTT.

This sequence joins TRBV9 and TRBJ2-3, with TRBD2 matching over 9 bases. J lost 5 bases, V lost 3 bases, and 4 bases had no gene match. The CDR3 is 14 amino acids. Germline CDR1 is SGDLS and CDR2 is YYNGEE. CDR3 coding DNA: TGTGCCAGCAGCGGGCGGGAGGGGATAGATACGCAGTATTTT. This translates into CASSGREGIDTQYF.

This rearrangement joins TRBV5-1 to TRBJ2-5, with D possibly matching TRBD2 (5 bases). Germline V gives CDR1 SGHRS, CDR2 YFSETQ. V gave up 2 bases and J gave up 0 bases, with 8 bases separating them. This CDR3 contains 14 residues. CDR3 protein: CASSFGSNQETQYF. In nucleotides, the CDR3 is TGCGCCAGCAGCTTTGGGAGTAACCAAGAGACCCAGTACTTC.

The chain employs TRBV6-5 and TRBJ2-1; D might be TRBD2 (5 bases). The CDR3 is 13 residues long. The germline CDR1 and CDR2 sequences are MNHEY and SVGAGI. Trimming left V 1 base short and J 6 bases short, with 7 bases between. The CDR3 DNA reads as TGTGCCAGCAGTTACTGGAGGTTCAATGAGCAGTTCTTC. It encodes CASSYWRFNEQFF.

The chain couples TRBV5-1 to TRBJ2-1; 14 bases agree with TRBD2. V shed 3 bases, J shed 7 bases, and the junction held 9 bases outside the gene matches. The CDR3 runs 17 residues. Germline loops: CDR1 SGHRS, CDR2 YFSETQ. The CDR3 loop is CASSSGTSGSRLNEQFF. CDR3 nucleotides: TGCGCCAGCAGCTCAGGGACTAGCGGGAGCAGGTTGAATGAGCAGTTCTTC.

J is TRBJ2-4 and V is TRBV6-1; 8 nucleotides agree with TRBD1. The CDR3 spans 13 residues. Germline values: CDR1 MNHNS, CDR2 SASEGT. Losses at the gene ends were 1 base for V and 9 bases for J; bases not matched to a gene: 2. CDR3 loop: CASSEGTGGIQYF. The CDR3 DNA is TGTGCCAGCAGTGAAGGAACAGGGGGCATTCAGTACTTC.

The rearrangement uses TRBV18 and TRBJ1-1; TRBD1 might be the D (6 bases). Trimming removed 2 bases at V and 0 bases at J, with 13 bases between. This CDR3 is 16 amino acids long. The germline V gene has CDR1 KGHSH and CDR2 LQKENI. In DNA, the CDR3 is TGTGCCAGCTCACCAATGGACAGTGGAATGAACACTGAAGCTTTCTTT. Protein product: CASSPMDSGMNTEAFF.

This chain joins TRBV6-5 and TRBJ1-2, with 10 bases lining up with TRBD1. Per germline, CDR1 MNHEY and CDR2 SVGAGI. V gave up 7 bases and J gave up 9 bases; unmatched junction bases: 8. The CDR3 spans 13 residues. The CDR3 spells CASTPGQGLSYTF. The CDR3 nucleotides are TGTGCCAGCACCCCGGGACAGGGGCTGAGCTACACCTTC.

The chain uses TRBV30 and TRBJ2-3, with D possibly being TRBD2 (6 bases). CDR1 is GTSNPN and CDR2 is SVGIG in the germline V gene (reference sequence). This CDR3 region has 14 residues. V lost 5 bases, J lost 6 bases, and 18 bases lay in between. The CDR3 sequence: CAWWLEGGVDTQYF. The CDR3 DNA is TGTGCCTGGTGGCTTGAGGGAGGTGTGGATACGCAGTATTTT.

The DNA for the CDR3 is TGTGCCAGCAGTATGGGGCGGTTCTACGAGCAGTACTTC. Translating it yields CASSMGRFYEQYF. The chain is built from TRBV28 and TRBJ2-7; a possible D gene is TRBD1 (5 bases). V dropped 5 bases and J dropped 3 bases, with 11 bases sitting between them. The CDR3 extends over 13 amino acids. Looked up from germline, CDR1 is MDHEN and CDR2 is SYDVKM.

The chain uses TRBV28 and TRBJ2-1; 10 nucleotides align to TRBD2. Trimming took 5 bases from V and 4 from J; bases not matched to a gene: 5. Germline-derived CDR1 and CDR2 are MDHEN and SYDVKM. The CDR3 sequence is 15 residues long. The CDR3 loop is CASSLAGDLYNEQFF. CDR3 bases: TGTGCCAGCAGTCTAGCGGGAGACCTTTACAATGAGCAGTTCTTC.

The chain combines TRBV6-5 with TRBJ2-7; possible D gene TRBD1, 7 bases. Germline assignment: CDR1 MNHEY and CDR2 SVGAGI. The CDR3 length is 15 residues. Trimming shortened V by 6 bases and J by 4 bases, and 19 bases separated the two germline ends. The CDR3: CASRLAGQSIYEQYF. DNA for the CDR3: TGTGCCAGCAGACTTGCGGGACAGTCGATTTACGAGCAGTACTTC.